This T cell receptor (beta chain) comes out of a study of cytotoxic CD8 clonotypes in ibrutinib-treated CLL. This clone was seen at least ten times. The protocol was immunoSEQ multiplex PCR, while the TCRdb copy is restricted to in-frame clones and leaves out a portion. Of roughly 52,000 clones in the sample, 45% to 55% were seen once. The sequence came from a human donor with chronic lymphocytic leukemia. The sample in question was PBMCs, obtained after 12 months of ibrutinib treatment.

The CDR3 region has the DNA TGTGCCAGCAGCCCACGACAGGGAAGGGCTGAGCTCTATGGCTACACCTTC. Its translation: CASSPRQGRAELYGYTF. The rearrangement links TRBV13 to TRBJ1-2; the match to TRBD1 covers 7 bases. Germline-derived CDR1 and CDR2 are PRHDT and FYEKMQ (reference sequence). The CDR3 sequence is 17 residues long. V shed 5 bases and J 4 bases; nucleotides not matched to a gene: 16.